The 9 T cell receptor beta chains reported below all come from one sample, sequenced in a study of cytomegalovirus exposure and HLA in healthy donors. Vbeta (60) and Jbeta (13) primers were used in the PCR. The assay was immunoSEQ multiplex PCR, and TCRdb's table has in-frame clones only and misses some. This sample has roughly 130,000 clones, with about 74% found just once. The sequenced material came from PBMCs. The receptors stem from a woman between 50 and 59 years old in good health and CMV-seropositive.

This sequence joins TRBV6-6 and TRBJ2-5; 12 bases are a match to TRBD2. Germline V lookup: CDR1 MNHNY, CDR2 SVGAGI (reference sequence). The J segment lost 5 bases and the V segment lost 6 bases, leaving 7 bases of the junction unmatched. The CDR3 totals 15 residues. In nucleotides, the CDR3 is TGTGCCAGCAGAGCTAGCGGGGGGGCCTTGGAGACCCAGTACTTC. This gives the protein CASRASGGALETQYF.

The chain carries TRBV19 and TRBJ2-3; 12 bases are a match to TRBD2. The V gene's germline CDR1 is LNHDA and CDR2 SQIVND (reference sequence). This CDR3 has 15 amino acids. J lost 14 bases, V lost 8 bases, and 17 bases had no gene match. The CDR3 here is CASPASGGGLSSWYF. CDR3 bases: TGTGCCAGTCCCGCTAGCGGGGGGGGACTAAGTTCATGGTATTTT.

The chain carries TRBV27 and TRBJ2-3, with 9 bases fitting TRBD2. The CDR3 is made up of 14 amino acids. J lost 7 bases, V lost 2 bases, and 4 bases had no gene match. CDR1 is MNHEY and CDR2 is SMNVEV in the germline V gene (reference sequence). CDR3 region: CASSLAASGNTQYF. The CDR3 coding sequence is TGTGCCAGCAGTTTAGCGGCTAGCGGGAATACGCAGTATTTT.

J is TRBJ2-3 and V is TRBV5-1; maybe TRBD1 (6 bases). The V end was cut by 6 bases, the J end by 2 bases, with 10 bases between. Germline CDR1 is SGHRS and CDR2 is YFSETQ. CDR3 length: 13 residues. In DNA, the CDR3 is TGCGCCAGCAAGGGACACTCCACAGATACGCAGTATTTT. Residues: CASKGHSTDTQYF.

The chain recombines TRBV10-1 with TRBJ2-1, with TRBD2 matching 8 bases. In germline, CDR1 is WNHNN, CDR2 SYGVQD (reference sequence). V lost 3 bases and J lost 8; bases outside the gene matches: 12. The CDR3 covers 16 residues. This CDR3 is CASSDASGGGLDEQFF. CDR3 nucleotides: TGCGCCAGCAGTGATGCATCCGGGGGGGGCCTGGATGAGCAGTTCTTC.

The chain has TRBV7-6 and TRBJ1-3; TRBD1 aligns across 9 bases. Germline lookup yields CDR1 SGHVS and CDR2 FNYEAQ. The J segment lost 4 bases and the V segment lost 4 bases, leaving 2 bases of the junction unmatched. The CDR3 has 14 amino acids. As DNA, the CDR3 is TGTGCCAGCAGCTCCACAGGGGGCGGAAACACCATATATTTT. Encoded protein: CASSSTGGGNTIYF.

V is TRBV5-6 and J is TRBJ1-1; D may be TRBD1 (6 bases). The CDR3 is made up of 13 amino acids. The germline V gene has CDR1 SGHDT and CDR2 YYEEEE. With 1 base removed from V and 11 bases from J, the gap between germline ends came to 15 bases. In nucleotides, the CDR3 is TGTGCCAGCAGCTTGCGATTTCAGGGGACGGCTTTCTTT. Translating gives CASSLRFQGTAFF. Drawing the rest from reference TRBV5-6 and TRBJ1-1, the complete variable domain is DAGVTQSPTHLIKTRGQQVTLRCSPKSGHDTVSWYQQALGQGPQFIFQYYEEEERQRGNFPDRFSGHQFPNYSSELNVNALLLGDSALYLCASSLRFQGTAFFGQGTRLTVV.

The chain links TRBV4-2 to TRBJ2-3, with a possible D match to TRBD1 (7 bases). Germline CDR1 is LGHNA and CDR2 is YNFKEQ. V lost 5 bases, J lost 2 bases, and 17 bases lay in between. The length of the CDR3 is 16 residues. The CDR3 is CASSDRRGPFTDTQYF. CDR3 in DNA: TGTGCCAGCAGCGACAGGAGGGGGCCTTTCACAGATACGCAGTATTTT.

The chain joins TRBV2 to TRBJ1-2, with TRBD1 as a possible D gene (5 bases). V lost 6 bases and J 4 bases, leaving 18 bases between the germline ends. CDR1 is SNHLY, CDR2 FYNNEI, per germline. The CDR3 spans 15 residues. The CDR3 sequence is CASRGGDSRSYGYTF. CDR3 DNA: TGTGCCAGCAGGGGGGGGGACTCCCGATCCTATGGCTACACCTTC. The full variable domain, with the rest looked up from reference TRBV2 and TRBJ1-2, is EPEVTQTPSHQVTQMGQEVILRCVPISNHLYFYWYRQILGQKVEFLVSFYNNEISEKSEIFDDQFSVERPDGSNFTLKIRSTKLEDSAMYFCASRGGDSRSYGYTFGSGTRLTVV.